This TCR beta chain is drawn from a study of blood T cell repertoires in COVID-19. The method was immunoSEQ multiplex PCR; TCRdb's version includes in-frame clones alone and lacks a portion of them. This table holds roughly 150,000 clones, approximately 86% found once. In regard to this clone: This sample includes further DNA sequences coding for the same CDR3.

The participants were between about 18 and 90 years old and came from 20 to 30 US areas. The study recruited exposed participants who had met a COVID-19 case within 2 weeks before entry. The sequenced sample consisted of PBMCs or T cells enriched from blood (not recorded which). The TCR originated in a middle-aged woman who had been exposed to COVID-19.

CDR3 region: CASSLSGSSYNEQFF. The CDR3 coding sequence is TGTGCCAGCAGTTTATCGGGGAGCTCCTACAATGAGCAGTTCTTC. The chain links TRBV27 to TRBJ2-1; D may be TRBD2 (5 bases). CDR1 is MNHEY, CDR2 SMNVEV, per germline (reference sequence). V lost 0 bases and J lost 0, with 6 bases in between. CDR3 length equals 15 residues.